The next 18 T cell receptor beta chains were all read from a single sample in a study of PD-L1 blockade in urothelial cancer. Sequenced by immunoSEQ multiplex PCR; TCRdb stores in-frame clones only, minus some. This table holds 90,000 to 120,000 clones, about 90% found once. The sample consisted of PBMCs, taken around atezolizumab (anti-PD-L1) treatment. Receptors were obtained from a woman of 80 years or more with urothelial cancer.

This clone appeared once. The chain combines TRBV27 with TRBJ1-2; no reliable D call. The CDR3 totals 13 residues. V lost 8 bases to trimming and J lost 8 bases, with 18 bases between them. Germline assignment: CDR1 MNHEY and CDR2 SMNVEV (reference sequence). The CDR3 coding sequence is TGTGCCAGCCATGCGGGATTGGGGAGAGGCTACACCTTC. Translated: CASHAGLGRGYTF.

V is TRBV18 and J is TRBJ1-5; D ambiguous. V was shortened by 6 bases and J by 8 bases, with 20 bases between the two germline ends. The CDR3 is made up of 15 amino acids. The germline V gene encodes CDR1 KGHSH and CDR2 LQKENI. CDR3 loop: CASSLSWTVGEPQHF. As DNA, the CDR3 is TGTGCCAGCTCTCTCAGCTGGACCGTCGGGGAGCCCCAGCATTTT.

V usage is TRBV2 and J usage is TRBJ2-3; D is possibly TRBD2 (6 bases). The CDR3 loop spans 15 amino acids. CDR1 is SNHLY, CDR2 FYNNEI, per germline. Trimming took 3 bases from V and 1 from J, leaving 11 bases between them. CDR3 residues: CASSDSGGGTDTQYF. CDR3 bases: TGTGCCAGCAGTGATTCCGGCGGGGGCACAGATACGCAGTATTTT.

This chain connects TRBV5-1 to TRBJ2-7; 8 bases line up with TRBD1. The V segment lost 1 base and the J segment 5 bases; nucleotides outside the gene matches: 5. Germline loops: CDR1 SGHRS, CDR2 YFSETQ. The CDR3 is 14 amino acids. CDR3 sequence reads: CASSLLTGADEQYF. CDR3 nucleotides: TGCGCCAGCAGCTTGTTGACAGGGGCTGACGAGCAGTACTTC.

This clone has only one observation. The chain uses TRBV5-6 and TRBJ2-4; D remains ambiguous. The V gene lost 0 bases and the J gene lost 2 bases, with 9 bases spanning the gap. Germline CDR1 and CDR2: SGHDT and YYEEEE. The CDR3 sequence is 15 residues long. CDR3 DNA: TGTGCCAGCAGCTTGGCCCGGGTGACCAAAAACATTCAGTACTTC. It is translated as CASSLARVTKNIQYF.

Only one count was recorded for this clone. The chain recombines TRBV6-1 with TRBJ2-7; 14 nucleotides align to TRBD2. The CDR3 sequence is 14 residues long. In germline, CDR1 is MNHNS, CDR2 SASEGT. Trimming at V came to 6 bases and at J to 6 bases, leaving 4 bases not matched to a gene. The CDR3 spells CASSMGLAGVEQYF. CDR3 coding DNA: TGTGCCAGCAGCATGGGACTAGCGGGAGTCGAGCAGTACTTC.

The chain is built from TRBV6-1 and TRBJ1-5, with D possibly being TRBD1 (6 bases). Germline V gene lookup returns CDR1 MNHNS and CDR2 SASEGT. Trimming pared 7 bases from V and 2 bases from J, leaving 12 bases between. CDR3 length: 14 residues. DNA of the CDR3: TGTGCCAGCAAACCGACAGGCCGCAATCAGCCCCAGCATTTT. It yields the protein CASKPTGRNQPQHF.

This clone was found once. V and J are TRBV18 and TRBJ1-2; TRBD1 aligns across 8 bases. J gave up 6 bases and V 3 bases, and 9 bases lay outside the gene matches. The CDR3 consists of 15 residues. Germline CDR1 reads KGHSH; CDR2 reads LQKENI. The CDR3 coding sequence is TGTGCCAGCTCACCTAAGCTCGGGACAGGCAATGGCTACACCTTC. Translating it yields CASSPKLGTGNGYTF.

This chain uses TRBV5-1 with TRBJ1-4, with 10 bases fitting TRBD1. CDR3 length: 15 residues. Trimming took 4 bases from V and 8 from J; bases not matched to a gene: 8. CDR1 is SGHRS, CDR2 YFSETQ, per germline. The DNA for the CDR3 is TGCGCCAGCAGCGCATCCGGGACAGGGGTCGAAAAACTGTTTTTT. This encodes CASSASGTGVEKLFF.

The J gene is TRBJ2-1, the V gene TRBV7-7; D is perhaps TRBD2 (6 bases). CDR1 and CDR2 from the germline V gene are SSHAT and FNYEAQ (reference sequence). V was trimmed by 5 bases and J by 4 bases, leaving 15 bases between them. There are 15 residues in the CDR3. This CDR3 reads CASSPQPGEYNEQFF. In nucleotides, the CDR3 is TGTGCCAGCAGCCCCCAGCCGGGGGAGTACAATGAGCAGTTCTTC.

The genes are TRBV6-1 and TRBJ2-3, with TRBD2 as a possible D gene (6 bases). V lost 2 bases and J 6 bases, leaving 9 bases between the germline ends. In germline, CDR1 is MNHNS, CDR2 SASEGT. This CDR3 spans 13 amino acids. The CDR3 protein is CASSEIGRDTQYF. The DNA of the CDR3 is TGTGCCAGCAGTGAAATTGGGAGGGATACGCAGTATTTT.

This clone was seen a few times. V usage is TRBV19 and J usage is TRBJ2-1; 9 nucleotides match TRBD2. V lost 10 bases to trimming and J lost 5 bases; unmatched junction nucleotides: 9. This CDR3 contains 14 residues. CDR1 and CDR2 (germline): LNHDA, SQIVND (reference sequence). Written as DNA, the CDR3 is TGTGCCACCATAGCGGGAGAACTGCACAATGAGCAGTTCTTC. Its protein product is CATIAGELHNEQFF. The whole variable domain, filled in from reference TRBV19 and TRBJ2-1, reads DGGITQSPKYLFRKEGQNVTLSCEQNLNHDAMYWYRQDPGQGLRLIYYSQIVNDFQKGDIAEGYSVSREKKESFPLTVTSAQKNPTAFYLCATIAGELHNEQFFGPGTRLTVL.

This chain uses TRBV28 with TRBJ1-2, with a tentative D call TRBD1 (5 bases). There are 12 residues in the CDR3. Germline CDR1 is MDHEN and CDR2 is SYDVKM. V was cut by 5 bases and J by 8 bases, with 12 bases left in between. CDR3 amino acids: CASSGATRGYTF. The CDR3 bases are TGTGCCAGCAGTGGGGCGACGCGGGGCTACACCTTC.

The V call is TRBV5-6, the J call TRBJ1-3, with 7 bases that match TRBD1. There are 13 residues in the CDR3. Germline assignment: CDR1 SGHDT and CDR2 YYEEEE. Trimming at V came to 7 bases and at J to 2 bases, leaving 3 bases not matched to a gene. CDR3 amino acids: CASGQVAGNTIYF. The DNA for the CDR3 is TGTGCCAGCGGACAGGTGGCTGGAAACACCATATATTTT.

The J gene is TRBJ2-1, the V gene TRBV7-8; 13 bases are shared with TRBD2. The germline V gene has CDR1 SGHVS and CDR2 FQNEAQ. There are 18 residues in the CDR3. Losses at the gene ends were 3 bases for V and 0 bases for J; bases not matched to a gene: 5. DNA of the CDR3: TGTGCCAGCAGCTTCGGGACTAGCGGGATCCTCTCCTACAATGAGCAGTTCTTC. Translated, it gives CASSFGTSGILSYNEQFF.

The J gene is TRBJ2-1, the V gene TRBV18; TRBD2 might be the D (5 bases). Germline loops: CDR1 KGHSH, CDR2 LQKENI. This CDR3 comprises 14 residues. Trimming stripped 3 bases from V and 8 bases from J, with 14 bases between. The CDR3 DNA sequence: TGTGCCAGCTCACCGTTGGGAGAGAGCGATGAGCAGTTCTTC. Amino acids: CASSPLGESDEQFF.

The chain has TRBV6-1 and TRBJ1-1; TRBD1 might be the D (5 bases). CDR1 is MNHNS and CDR2 is SASEGT in the germline V gene. CDR3 length: 10 residues. The CDR3 loop is CAGEGTEAFF. CDR3 nucleotide sequence: TGTGCAGGGGAGGGGACTGAAGCTTTCTTT.

The rearrangement links TRBV5-1 to TRBJ2-3; 10 bases agree with TRBD1. The CDR3 length is 15 residues. Trimming removed 3 bases from V and 1 base from J; junction bases left unmatched: 2. The germline CDR1 and CDR2 sequences are SGHRS and YFSETQ. CDR3 DNA: TGCGCCAGCAGCTACGGGACAGGGGGCACAGATACGCAGTATTTT. The encoded protein is CASSYGTGGTDTQYF.